The clone carrying this TCR beta chain was found many times. The antigen remains undetermined. The data are from a study of response to subunit inactivated influenza vaccine. TCRdb re-analysed the RT-PCR reads in MiXCR, keeping a single row per CDR3 protein. The table lists 500,000 to 600,000 distinct CDR3 sequences, 12% of them singletons. There are 12 residues in the CDR3. Whole-study results and caveats: There was a suggestion from the authors that each seasonal influenza vaccination recruits few new T cells.

The sequence derives from a man in his fifties who received an inactivated influenza vaccine. This sequence joins TRBV21-1 and TRBJ1-5. TRBV21-1 is a listed pseudogene. The sample was PBMCs from blood, taken on the day of vaccination. The CDR3 sequence is CASSKCPQPQHF. DNA of the CDR3: TGTGCCAGCAGCAAATGCCCTCAGCCCCAGCATTTT.